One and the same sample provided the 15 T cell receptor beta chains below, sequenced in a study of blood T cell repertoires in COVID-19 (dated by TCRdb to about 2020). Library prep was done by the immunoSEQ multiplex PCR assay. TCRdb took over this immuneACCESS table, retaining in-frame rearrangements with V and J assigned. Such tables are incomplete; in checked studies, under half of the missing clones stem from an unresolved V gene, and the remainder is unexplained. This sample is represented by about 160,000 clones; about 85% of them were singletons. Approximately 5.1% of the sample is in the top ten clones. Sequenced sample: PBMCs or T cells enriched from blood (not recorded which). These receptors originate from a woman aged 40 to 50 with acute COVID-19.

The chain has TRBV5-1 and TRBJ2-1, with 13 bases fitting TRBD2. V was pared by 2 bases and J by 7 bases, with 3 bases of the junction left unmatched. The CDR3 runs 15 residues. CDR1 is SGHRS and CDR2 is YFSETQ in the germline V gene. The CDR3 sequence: CASSFGLAGENEQFF. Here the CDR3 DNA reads TGCGCCAGCAGCTTTGGACTAGCGGGAGAAAATGAGCAGTTCTTC.

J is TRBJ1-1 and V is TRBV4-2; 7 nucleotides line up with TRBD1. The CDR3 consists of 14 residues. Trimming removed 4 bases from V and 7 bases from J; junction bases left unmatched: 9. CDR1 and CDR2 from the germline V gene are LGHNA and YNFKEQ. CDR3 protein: CASSRNKQGFEAFF. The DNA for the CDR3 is TGTGCCAGCAGCCGGAACAAACAGGGGTTTGAAGCTTTCTTT.

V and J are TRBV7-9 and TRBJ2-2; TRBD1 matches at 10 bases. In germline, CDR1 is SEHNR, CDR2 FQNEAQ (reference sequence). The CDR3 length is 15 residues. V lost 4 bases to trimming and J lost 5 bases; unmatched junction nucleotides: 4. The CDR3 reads CASSSGTGVTGELFF. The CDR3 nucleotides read TGTGCCAGCAGCTCGGGGACAGGGGTTACCGGGGAGCTGTTTTTT.

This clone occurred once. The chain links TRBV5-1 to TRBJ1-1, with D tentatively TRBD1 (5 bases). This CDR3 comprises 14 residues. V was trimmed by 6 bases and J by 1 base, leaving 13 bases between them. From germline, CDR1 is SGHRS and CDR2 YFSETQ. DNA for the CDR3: TGCGCCAGCACCCCACCGGGGGGGAACACTGAAGCTTTCTTT. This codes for CASTPPGGNTEAFF.

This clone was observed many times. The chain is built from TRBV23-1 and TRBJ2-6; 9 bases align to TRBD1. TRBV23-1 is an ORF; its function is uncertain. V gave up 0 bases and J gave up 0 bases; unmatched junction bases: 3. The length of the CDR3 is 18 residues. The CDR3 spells CASSQSTGGPSGANVLTF. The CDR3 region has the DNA TGCGCCAGCAGTCAATCGACAGGGGGGCCCTCTGGGGCCAACGTCCTGACTTTC.

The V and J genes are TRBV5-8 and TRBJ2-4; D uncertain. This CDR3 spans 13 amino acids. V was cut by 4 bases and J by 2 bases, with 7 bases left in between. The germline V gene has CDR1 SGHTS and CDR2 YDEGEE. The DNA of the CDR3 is TGTGCCAGCAGCCCGAACACCAAAAACATTCAGTACTTC. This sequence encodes CASSPNTKNIQYF.

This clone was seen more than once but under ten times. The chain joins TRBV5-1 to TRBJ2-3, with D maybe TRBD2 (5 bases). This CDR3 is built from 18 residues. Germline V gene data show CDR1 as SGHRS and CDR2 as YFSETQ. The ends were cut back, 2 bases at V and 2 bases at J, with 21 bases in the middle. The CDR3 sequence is CASSFSPAGEPSTDTQYF. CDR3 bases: TGCGCCAGCAGCTTTTCACCAGCCGGGGAACCTTCCACAGATACGCAGTATTTT.

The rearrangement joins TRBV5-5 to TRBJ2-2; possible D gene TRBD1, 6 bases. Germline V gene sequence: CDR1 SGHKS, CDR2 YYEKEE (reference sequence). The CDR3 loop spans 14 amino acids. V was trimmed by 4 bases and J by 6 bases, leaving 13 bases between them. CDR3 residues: CASSPGHLSGELFF. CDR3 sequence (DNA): TGTGCCAGCAGCCCGGGACACCTTTCCGGGGAGCTGTTTTTT.

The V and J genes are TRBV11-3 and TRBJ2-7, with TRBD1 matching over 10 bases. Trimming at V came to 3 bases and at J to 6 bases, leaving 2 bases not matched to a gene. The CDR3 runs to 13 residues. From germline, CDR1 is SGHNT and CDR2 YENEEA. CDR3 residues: CASSFGTGVEQYV. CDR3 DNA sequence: TGTGCCAGCAGCTTCGGGACAGGGGTCGAGCAGTACGTC.

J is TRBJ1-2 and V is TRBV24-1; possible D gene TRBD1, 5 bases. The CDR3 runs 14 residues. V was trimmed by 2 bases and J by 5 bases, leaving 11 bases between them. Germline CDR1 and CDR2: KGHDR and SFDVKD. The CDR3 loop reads CATSDSRGYYGYTF. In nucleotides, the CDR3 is TGTGCCACCAGTGATTCCCGGGGGTATTATGGCTACACCTTC.

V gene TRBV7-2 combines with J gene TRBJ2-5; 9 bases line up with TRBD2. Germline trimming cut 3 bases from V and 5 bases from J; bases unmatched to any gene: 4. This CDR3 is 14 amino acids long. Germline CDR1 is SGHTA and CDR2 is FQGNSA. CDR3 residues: CASSFGGRAETQYF. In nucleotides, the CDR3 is TGTGCCAGCAGCTTTGGCGGGAGGGCGGAGACCCAGTACTTC. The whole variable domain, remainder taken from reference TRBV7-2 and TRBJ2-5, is GAGVSQSPSNKVTEKGKDVELRCDPISGHTALYWYRQSLGQGLEFLIYFQGNSAPDKSGLPSDRFSAERTGGSVSTLTIQRTQQEDSAVYLCASSFGGRAETQYFGPGTRLLVL.

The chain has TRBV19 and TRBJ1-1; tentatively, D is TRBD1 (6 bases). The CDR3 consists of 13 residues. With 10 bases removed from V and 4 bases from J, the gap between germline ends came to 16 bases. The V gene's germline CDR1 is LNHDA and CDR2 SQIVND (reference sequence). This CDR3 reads CATRGGETTEAFF. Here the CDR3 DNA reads TGTGCCACCAGAGGGGGGGAAACCACTGAAGCTTTCTTT. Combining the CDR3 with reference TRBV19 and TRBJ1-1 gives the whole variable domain DGGITQSPKYLFRKEGQNVTLSCEQNLNHDAMYWYRQDPGQGLRLIYYSQIVNDFQKGDIAEGYSVSREKKESFPLTVTSAQKNPTAFYLCATRGGETTEAFFGQGTRLTVV.

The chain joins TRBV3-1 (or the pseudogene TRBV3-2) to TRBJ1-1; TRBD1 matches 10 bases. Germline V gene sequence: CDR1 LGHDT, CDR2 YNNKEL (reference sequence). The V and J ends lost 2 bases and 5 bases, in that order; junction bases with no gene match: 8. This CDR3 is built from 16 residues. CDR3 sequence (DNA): TGTGCCAGCAGCCAAAAAAACGGACAGGGGGGAACTGAAGCTTTCTTT. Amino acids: CASSQKNGQGGTEAFF.

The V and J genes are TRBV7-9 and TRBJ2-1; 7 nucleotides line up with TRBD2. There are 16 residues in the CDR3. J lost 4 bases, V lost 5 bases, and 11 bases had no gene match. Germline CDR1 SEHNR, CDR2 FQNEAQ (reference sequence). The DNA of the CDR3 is TGTGCCAGCAGCCCACCAGTCGGCGGGGGTTACAATGAGCAGTTCTTC. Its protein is CASSPPVGGGYNEQFF.

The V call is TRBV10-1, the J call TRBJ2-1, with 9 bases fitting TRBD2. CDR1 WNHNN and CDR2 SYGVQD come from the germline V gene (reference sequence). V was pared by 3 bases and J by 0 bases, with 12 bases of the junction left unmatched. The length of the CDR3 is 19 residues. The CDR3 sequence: CASSEGTSIKPLSYNEQFF. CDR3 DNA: TGCGCCAGCAGTGAAGGGACTAGCATAAAACCTCTCTCCTACAATGAGCAGTTCTTC.